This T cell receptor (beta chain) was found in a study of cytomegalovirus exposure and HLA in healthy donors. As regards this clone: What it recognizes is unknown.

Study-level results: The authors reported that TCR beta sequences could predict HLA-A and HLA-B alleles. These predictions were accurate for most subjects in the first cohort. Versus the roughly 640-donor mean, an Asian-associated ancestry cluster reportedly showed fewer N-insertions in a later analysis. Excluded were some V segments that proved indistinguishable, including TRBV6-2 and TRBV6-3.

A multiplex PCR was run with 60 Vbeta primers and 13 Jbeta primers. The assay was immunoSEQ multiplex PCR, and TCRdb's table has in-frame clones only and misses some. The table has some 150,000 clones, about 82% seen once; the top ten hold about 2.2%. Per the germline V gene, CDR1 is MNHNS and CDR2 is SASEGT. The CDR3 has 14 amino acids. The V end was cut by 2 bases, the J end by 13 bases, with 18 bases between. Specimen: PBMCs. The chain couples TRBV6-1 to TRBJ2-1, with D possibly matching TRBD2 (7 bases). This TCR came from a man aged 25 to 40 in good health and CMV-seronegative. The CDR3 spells CASSELAGALFQFF. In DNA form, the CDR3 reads TGTGCCAGCAGTGAATTGGCGGGGGCCCTTTTTCAGTTCTTC.